This TCR beta chain was sequenced in a study of shared clonotypes between healthy human individuals. Background on the study: Researchers assigned three CD4 naive, three CD4 memory, two CD8 naive and one CD8 memory plate to each donor.

Study-wide points: Clonotype sharing levels among donors were expected to vary with sequencing depth. Generation probabilities of non-shared clonotypes were lower (relative to those shared by all four donors).

Details on this clone: Antigen specificity is unknown.

As originally analysed: ImmunoSEQ sequences covered only the junction and lacked quality scores; filtering therefore differed. TCRdb keeps only in-frame clones here, not all; method: immunoSEQ multiplex PCR. D and trimming were read from the DNA, whereas the V and J calls and clone size are those reported in that table. The data contain approximately 1.9 million clones, about 94% of them singletons. The CDR3 totals 17 residues. V gave up 5 bases and J gave up 6 bases; unmatched junction bases: 12. Germline loops: CDR1 MNHEY, CDR2 SMNVEV (reference sequence). The naive CD8 population came from CD45RO-negative cells selected for CCR7, without terminally differentiated effector memory CD45RA+ cells.

The chain joins TRBV27 to TRBJ2-7, with TRBD2 identical over 14 bases. The source material was naive CD8+ T cells from PBMCs. The sequence came from a young man in good health. Some clones in this sample may be carry-over from other donors' samples. CDR3 coding DNA: TGTGCCAGCAGTGGGGGACTAGCGGGAGTCAGTTCCGTCGAGCAGTACTTC. Amino acids: CASSGGLAGVSSVEQYF.